This TCR beta chain was retrieved from a study of radiotherapy plus CTLA-4 blockade in lung cancer. CDR1 SGHTA and CDR2 FQGTGA come from the germline V gene. The ends lost 5 bases at V and 1 base at J; junction bases unmatched: 6. The CDR3 spans 15 residues. Generated by immunoSEQ multiplex PCR, the TCRdb table keeps only in-frame clones and is missing some. This table has roughly 85,000 clones, more than 85% appearing once. The study gave focal radiation plus ipilimumab CTLA-4 blockade to patients with chemo-refractory metastatic non-small-cell lung cancer. This clonotype was sampled from a human donor with non-small cell lung cancer that progressed on radiotherapy plus ipilimumab. The V and J genes are TRBV7-3 and TRBJ2-5; 8 nucleotides align to TRBD2. The material was peripheral blood, obtained from a patient treated with radiotherapy plus ipilimumab. CDR3 nucleotides: TGTGCCAGCAGCAGCATAGCGGGAACCCAAGAGACCCAGTACTTC. Translated, it gives CASSSIAGTQETQYF.